The 18 T cell receptor beta chains in this list originate from one sample, sequenced in a study of PD-L1 blockade in urothelial cancer (dated by TCRdb to about 2017). Library method: the immunoSEQ multiplex PCR assay. The table comes from immuneACCESS by way of TCRdb, which keeps in-frame sequences with V and J called. Part of the clones is missing from these tables; in studies checked, under half for an unresolved V gene and the rest for unknown reasons. Within this sample are 100,000 to 150,000 clones, with around 84% of them counted one time only. In total, the top ten clones hold around 3.2% of the sample. Read against the paper, the sample's time point label means: pretreatment peripheral blood. The sequences come from PBMCs, collected around atezolizumab (anti-PD-L1) treatment. The receptors derive from a man aged 50-60 years with urothelial cancer.

The chain recombines TRBV7-9 with TRBJ2-7; TRBD2 matches 8 bases. With V trimmed by 2 bases and J by 1 base, 7 bases remained unmatched. This CDR3 has 16 amino acids. Germline V CDR1 and CDR2: SEHNR, FQNEAQ (reference sequence). CDR3: CASSLSSGRGSYEQYF. Written as DNA, the CDR3 is TGTGCCAGCAGCTTATCAAGCGGGAGAGGGTCCTACGAGCAGTACTTC. Full variable domain (remainder filled in from reference TRBV7-9 and TRBJ2-7): DTGVSQNPRHKITKRGQNVTFRCDPISEHNRLYWYRQTLGQGPEFLTYFQNEAQLEKSRLLSDRFSAERPKGSFSTLEIQRTEQGDSAMYLCASSLSSGRGSYEQYFGPGTRLTVT.

V is TRBV28 and J is TRBJ2-6; TRBD1 matches 12 bases. Per the germline V gene, CDR1 is MDHEN and CDR2 is SYDVKM. This CDR3 region has 17 residues. Losses at the gene ends were 6 bases for V and 3 bases for J; bases not matched to a gene: 6. CDR3 amino acids: CASRAGTGGYGANVLTF. The CDR3 DNA follows: TGTGCCAGCAGGGCTGGGACAGGGGGCTATGGGGCCAACGTCCTGACTTTC.

J is TRBJ1-2 and V is TRBV10-3; TRBD1 aligns across 8 bases. Germline V lookup: CDR1 ENHRY, CDR2 SYGVKD. V lost 6 bases to trimming and J lost 2 bases; unmatched junction nucleotides: 2. The CDR3 loop spans 13 amino acids. DNA of the CDR3: TGTGCCATCAGACAGGGGGTGAACTATGGCTACACCTTC. It encodes CAIRQGVNYGYTF.

This sequence joins TRBV9 and TRBJ2-1; the match to TRBD1 covers 8 bases. Germline CDR1 reads SGDLS; CDR2 reads YYNGEE. There are 19 residues in the CDR3. Germline trimming cut 3 bases from V and 0 bases from J; bases unmatched to any gene: 14. The CDR3 DNA reads TGTGCCAGCAGCGCAGAGTACCCGGGACAGGCAAGCTCCTACAATGAGCAGTTCTTC. This sequence encodes CASSAEYPGQASSYNEQFF. Full variable domain (outside the CDR3, taken from reference TRBV9 and TRBJ2-1): DSGVTQTPKHLITATGQRVTLRCSPRSGDLSVYWYQQSLDQGLQFLIQYYNGEERAKGNILERFSAQQFPDLHSELNLSSLELGDSALYFCASSAEYPGQASSYNEQFFGPGTRLTVL.

CDR3: CASSPAGASDTQYF. The CDR3 DNA sequence: TGTGCCAGCAGTCCAGCGGGAGCGTCAGATACGCAGTATTTT. The chain combines TRBV7-3 with TRBJ2-3, with 8 bases matching TRBD2. There are 14 residues in the CDR3. J gave up 4 bases and V 6 bases, and 6 bases lay outside the gene matches. Looked up from germline, CDR1 is SGHTA and CDR2 is FQGTGA.

This clone was picked up a small number of times. The genes are TRBV15 and TRBJ1-5; D is undetermined. Germline V lookup: CDR1 LNHNV, CDR2 YYDKDF (reference sequence). The CDR3 spans 16 residues. The V end was cut by 0 bases, the J end by 4 bases, with 13 bases between. The CDR3 DNA sequence: TGTGCCACCAGCAGAGAGTCTACCCGATTAAATCAGCCCCAGCATTTT. Amino acids: CATSRESTRLNQPQHF.

This clone appeared a single time. V gene TRBV5-1 combines with J gene TRBJ1-2; 7 bases line up with TRBD1. Losses at the gene ends were 4 bases for V and 4 bases for J; bases not matched to a gene: 16. Germline CDR1 reads SGHRS; CDR2 reads YFSETQ. The CDR3 runs 17 residues. The CDR3 sequence: CASSPTPTGNYLYGYTF. The CDR3 nucleotides are TGCGCCAGCAGCCCGACCCCGACAGGGAACTATCTCTATGGCTACACCTTC.

This chain joins TRBV5-1 and TRBJ2-7, with D possibly TRBD1 on 6 matching bases. Germline V gives CDR1 SGHRS, CDR2 YFSETQ. There are 13 residues in the CDR3. The V and J ends lost 4 bases and 3 bases respectively, with 11 bases between them. The CDR3 DNA reads TGCGCCAGCAGCCTGAAACAGGGCTACGAGCAGTACTTC. Protein: CASSLKQGYEQYF.

V usage is TRBV4-2 and J usage is TRBJ1-4; D might be TRBD1 (5 bases). This CDR3 contains 16 residues. Deletions cut 0 bases from V and 3 bases from J, with 11 bases between. Germline V gives CDR1 LGHNA, CDR2 YNFKEQ. The DNA for the CDR3 is TGTGCCAGCAGCCAAGATAAAACCAGGGCTAATGAAAAACTGTTTTTT. Translated, it gives CASSQDKTRANEKLFF.

J is TRBJ2-3 and V is TRBV19; no clear D. The germline V and J ends were trimmed by 5 bases and 6 bases, with 12 bases remaining between them. CDR1 is LNHDA and CDR2 is SQIVND in the germline V gene (reference sequence). The CDR3 covers 13 residues. The CDR3 DNA reads as TGTGCCAGTAGTTCTCAAGCCCGCGATACGCAGTATTTT. Protein sequence: CASSSQARDTQYF.

This clone occurred a few times. The chain couples TRBV7-9 to TRBJ1-1; 7 bases fit TRBD1. The ends lost 5 bases at V and 1 base at J; junction bases unmatched: 10. Germline lookup yields CDR1 SEHNR and CDR2 FQNEAQ (reference sequence). The CDR3 is made up of 16 amino acids. The CDR3 nucleotides read TGTGCCAGCAGCCGAGGGGGCGCCCAGTCGAACACTGAAGCTTTCTTT. Translation: CASSRGGAQSNTEAFF.

This chain links TRBV6-5 with TRBJ1-1; D is undetermined. The CDR3 loop spans 15 amino acids. CDR1 and CDR2 (germline): MNHEY, SVGAGI. Trimming pared 0 bases from V and 2 bases from J, leaving 10 bases between. Written as DNA, the CDR3 is TGTGCCAGCAGTTACTCTTCGAGGGTCAACACTGAAGCTTTCTTT. Translating it yields CASSYSSRVNTEAFF.

This chain connects TRBV19 to TRBJ2-2; possibly TRBD1 for D (5 bases). The germline V gene has CDR1 LNHDA and CDR2 SQIVND (reference sequence). The V and J ends lost 7 bases and 0 bases respectively, with 9 bases between them. The CDR3 extends over 14 amino acids. The CDR3 loop reads CASTKGPNTGELFF. DNA for the CDR3: TGTGCCAGTACCAAGGGGCCGAACACCGGGGAGCTGTTTTTT.

The V call is TRBV14, the J call TRBJ1-2; the match to TRBD1 covers 10 bases. The CDR3 is 15 residues long. Germline CDR1 SGHDN, CDR2 FVKESK. V lost 2 bases, J lost 4 bases, and 4 bases stayed unmatched. CDR3 in amino acids: CASSQLTGGFYGYTF. CDR3 in DNA: TGTGCCAGCAGCCAATTGACAGGGGGCTTCTATGGCTACACCTTC.

This rearrangement joins TRBV18 to TRBJ2-5; 10 nucleotides agree with TRBD2. The V gene's germline CDR1 is KGHSH and CDR2 LQKENI. This CDR3 has 15 amino acids. V shed 3 bases and J 3 bases; nucleotides not matched to a gene: 4. This chain's CDR3 is CASSPLLAGKETQYF. CDR3 DNA: TGTGCCAGCTCACCTTTACTAGCGGGAAAAGAGACCCAGTACTTC.

This chain uses TRBV19 with TRBJ1-2; tentative D call: TRBD1 (6 bases). Germline lookup yields CDR1 LNHDA and CDR2 SQIVND (reference sequence). V was cut by 5 bases and J by 2 bases, with 15 bases left in between. This CDR3 has 15 residues. The CDR3 coding sequence is TGTGCCAGTAGTTCTGGCACGACAGGCAACTATGGCTACACCTTC. Encoded protein: CASSSGTTGNYGYTF.

The J gene is TRBJ1-6, the V gene TRBV29-1; 10 bases are shared with TRBD1. The CDR3 spans 13 residues. Germline CDR1 is SQVTM and CDR2 is ANQGSEA. V dropped 6 bases and J dropped 7; count of bases not matched to a gene: 3. CDR3 nucleotide sequence: TGCAGCGTGGGACAGGGGACCAATTCACCCCTCCACTTT. Translation: CSVGQGTNSPLHF. The whole variable domain, filled in from reference TRBV29-1 and TRBJ1-6, reads SAVISQKPSRDICQRGTSLTIQCQVDSQVTMMFWYRQQPGQSLTLIATANQGSEATYESGFVIDKFPISRPNLTFSTLTVSNMSPEDSSIYLCSVGQGTNSPLHFGNGTRLTVT.

The chain has TRBV5-6 and TRBJ1-3; D gene ambiguous. Trimming removed 4 bases from V and 3 bases from J, with 8 bases in between. The germline CDR1 and CDR2 sequences are SGHDT and YYEEEE. The CDR3 sequence is 13 residues long. The CDR3 reads CASSLINGNTIYF. DNA of the CDR3: TGTGCCAGCAGCCTAATCAATGGAAACACCATATATTTT.